This T cell receptor beta chain was obtained from a study of blood T cells in healthy people across ages. Study details: The template switching approach captured approximately one barcoded beta molecule for every two T cells. Study findings and constraints: While age rose, TCR beta diversity per million T cells dropped in a roughly linear way. Researchers report that TCR beta diversity correlated strongly with naive T cell percentage.

As to this clonotype: Its target is unknown.

Trimming left V 7 bases short and J 7 bases short, with 13 bases between. The CDR3 has 11 residues. Looked up from germline, CDR1 is SQVTM and CDR2 is ANQGSEA. Primed by a sample-barcoded 5' primer and a J-beta primer mix, a second PCR proceeded for 7 to 11 cycles. Each of the cDNA molecules was tagged by a template-switch adaptor with 12 random nucleotides. Each CDR3 protein gets one entry after TCRdb re-called the 5' RACE reads with MiXCR. This sample yields approximately 670,000 distinct CDR3 sequences, of which roughly 43% are seen a single time; around 30% belongs to the top ten. This sequence joins TRBV29-1 and TRBJ1-2; no reliable D call. The source is a man older than 75 in good health. Sequenced: blood. The CDR3, as DNA: TGCAGCGCAGCGTCTGACTGTGGCTACACCTTC. Translation gives CSAASDCGYTF.